This entry lists 2 T cell receptor beta chains sequenced from one sample in a study of blood T cell repertoires in COVID-19. The protocol was immunoSEQ multiplex PCR, while the TCRdb copy is restricted to in-frame clones and leaves out a portion. This sample carries tens of thousands of clones, 80% to 95% of them seen once, and the ten largest clones take roughly 9.2%. Sequenced sample: peripheral blood. These TCRs come from a woman over 75 with active COVID-19.

V is TRBV3-1 (or the pseudogene TRBV3-2) and J is TRBJ2-3; 11 bases line up with TRBD2. The V gene's germline CDR1 is LGHDT and CDR2 YNNKEL (reference sequence). This CDR3 region has 16 residues. V was clipped by 4 bases and J by 0 bases; unmatched bases: 3. As DNA, the CDR3 is TGTGCCAGCAGCCTAGCGGGGGGGCAGAGCACAGATACGCAGTATTTT. Its translation is CASSLAGGQSTDTQYF.

The genes are TRBV21-1 and TRBJ1-6; the D call of TRBD1 is as the table states it, not checked on the DNA. TRBV21-1 is assigned pseudogene status. The CDR3 contains 18 residues. This CDR3 reads CASSKEEGRGTYNSPLHF. CDR3 coding DNA: TGTGCCAGCAGCAAAGAAGAGGGCAGGGGCACCTATAATTCACCCCTCCACTTT.